A selection of T cell receptor beta chains follows, all from one sample in a study of blood T cell repertoires in COVID-19. Profiled with immunoSEQ multiplex PCR; TCRdb holds only in-frame clones, not every one. The table includes roughly 280,000 clones, roughly 90% detected once. Material: PBMCs or T cells enriched from blood (not recorded which). The receptors come from a woman aged 55-69 years who had recovered from COVID-19. CDR3s include the opening cysteine and the closing phenylalanine or tryptophan. Fields, in order: D gene, clone size, J gene, V gene, CDR3 DNA, CDR3 protein. A D gene is named only where the DNA matches it firmly. Clone size is shown for a subset of rows, as once, few, many or a class of expanded clone.

d_call: TRBD1; clone_size: many; j_call: TRBJ1-3; v_call: TRBV7-3; cdr3_nt: TGTGCCAGCAGCGCGGGACAGGCCTCTGGAAACACCATATATTTT; cdr3_aa: CASSAGQASGNTIYF
d_call: -; clone_size: once; j_call: TRBJ2-3; v_call: TRBV27; cdr3_nt: TGTGCCAGCAGTCTGACAGGATGGGCGGATACGCAGTATTTT; cdr3_aa: CASSLTGWADTQYF
d_call: TRBD1; clone_size: -; j_call: TRBJ1-6; v_call: TRBV9; cdr3_nt: TGTGCCAGCAGCCTCAGTCCCGGGACAGGGGGTAATTCACCCCTCCACTTT; cdr3_aa: CASSLSPGTGGNSPLHF
d_call: -; clone_size: -; j_call: TRBJ2-3; v_call: TRBV5-4; cdr3_nt: TGTGCCAGCAGCCCCGACCCCGTGGGAGCAGGAGATACGCAGTATTTT; cdr3_aa: CASSPDPVGAGDTQYF
d_call: TRBD2; clone_size: -; j_call: TRBJ2-5; v_call: TRBV6-5; cdr3_nt: TGTGCCAGCAGTCGGGGGGGAGAGACCCAGTACTTC; cdr3_aa: CASSRGGETQYF
d_call: TRBD2; clone_size: -; j_call: TRBJ2-7; v_call: TRBV10-3; cdr3_nt: TGTGCCACCGAGACTAGCGGAACTTACGAGCAGTACTTC; cdr3_aa: CATETSGTYEQYF
d_call: -; clone_size: -; j_call: TRBJ1-2; v_call: TRBV2; cdr3_nt: TGTGCCAGCAGTGACCGTCAGGGAACCTATGGCTACACCTTC; cdr3_aa: CASSDRQGTYGYTF
d_call: -; clone_size: once; j_call: TRBJ2-6; v_call: TRBV5-1; cdr3_nt: TGCGCCAGCAGCTCTACGACAGGACGAGCTGGGGCCAACGTCCTGACTTTC; cdr3_aa: CASSSTTGRAGANVLTF
d_call: TRBD1; clone_size: -; j_call: TRBJ2-1; v_call: TRBV4-1; cdr3_nt: TGCGCCAGCAGCCGGCAACAGGGGGAATCCTACAATGAGCAGTTCTTC; cdr3_aa: CASSRQQGESYNEQFF
d_call: TRBD2; clone_size: once; j_call: TRBJ2-5; v_call: TRBV12-3/TRBV12-4; cdr3_nt: TGTGCCAGTCGGCAGGGCGGGGGAGAGACCCAGTACTTC; cdr3_aa: CASRQGGGETQYF
d_call: -; clone_size: -; j_call: TRBJ2-5; v_call: TRBV10-3; cdr3_nt: TGTGCCATCAGTGAGTCGAAGCAGGTCGGAGGTTGGGTCCAGTACTTC; cdr3_aa: CAISESKQVGGWVQYF
d_call: -; clone_size: -; j_call: TRBJ2-5; v_call: TRBV5-1; cdr3_nt: TGCGCCAGCAGCTTAACAGGGTGGGCAGAGACCCAGTACTTC; cdr3_aa: CASSLTGWAETQYF
d_call: -; clone_size: -; j_call: TRBJ1-3; v_call: TRBV29-1; cdr3_nt: TGCAGCGTTGAACGCGCCTCTGGAAACACCATATATTTT; cdr3_aa: CSVERASGNTIYF
d_call: TRBD2; clone_size: few; j_call: TRBJ2-7; v_call: TRBV7-8; cdr3_nt: TGTGCCAGCAGTTGGGGAGGGTTTACGGACGAGCAGTACTTC; cdr3_aa: CASSWGGFTDEQYF
d_call: TRBD2; clone_size: -; j_call: TRBJ2-5; v_call: TRBV3-1/TRBV3-2; cdr3_nt: TGTGCCAGCAGCCAAGATCTAGGGCAGCGGGGGGGCCGAGAGACCCAGTACTTC; cdr3_aa: CASSQDLGQRGGRETQYF
d_call: -; clone_size: -; j_call: TRBJ2-5; v_call: TRBV5-1; cdr3_nt: TGCGCCAGCAGCTTGGCCGTAGGGCGGGGTGAGACCCAGTACTTC; cdr3_aa: CASSLAVGRGETQYF
d_call: TRBD1; clone_size: once; j_call: TRBJ2-5; v_call: TRBV7-9; cdr3_nt: TGTGCCAGCAGTCCTGCACAGGGGTACCAAGAGACCCAGTACTTC; cdr3_aa: CASSPAQGYQETQYF
d_call: TRBD1; clone_size: -; j_call: TRBJ2-5; v_call: TRBV3-1/TRBV3-2; cdr3_nt: TGTGCCAGCAGCGTCTACAGGGGCGCGGAGACCCAGTACTTC; cdr3_aa: CASSVYRGAETQYF
d_call: TRBD1; clone_size: -; j_call: TRBJ1-2; v_call: TRBV11-3; cdr3_nt: TGTGCCAGCAGCTTAGAACAGGGGGATGGCTACACCTTC; cdr3_aa: CASSLEQGDGYTF
d_call: -; clone_size: -; j_call: TRBJ2-3; v_call: TRBV28; cdr3_nt: TGTGCCAGCAGAACTACAGGGACCGATACGCAGTATTTT; cdr3_aa: CASRTTGTDTQYF
d_call: -; clone_size: -; j_call: TRBJ2-7; v_call: TRBV19; cdr3_nt: TGTGCCAGTAGTATCTTTTGGGATGGACAGTCAGGTTACGAGCAGTACTTC; cdr3_aa: CASSIFWDGQSGYEQYF
d_call: -; clone_size: -; j_call: TRBJ2-1; v_call: TRBV29-1; cdr3_nt: TGCAGCGGGGGGGACGGGAGCGGATACAATGAGCAGTTCTTC; cdr3_aa: CSGGDGSGYNEQFF
d_call: -; clone_size: -; j_call: TRBJ2-2; v_call: TRBV7-2; cdr3_nt: TGTGCCAGCAGCTTAATCGGTAGCCTGAACACCGGGGAGCTGTTTTTT; cdr3_aa: CASSLIGSLNTGELFF
d_call: TRBD2; clone_size: -; j_call: TRBJ2-1; v_call: TRBV6-5; cdr3_nt: TGTGCCAGCAGTTACTTAATCGGGGGGGATGAGCAGTTCTTC; cdr3_aa: CASSYLIGGDEQFF
d_call: TRBD2; clone_size: -; j_call: TRBJ2-1; v_call: TRBV3-1/TRBV3-2; cdr3_nt: TGTGCCAGCAGCCCTAGCGGGGGGGCCTACAATGAGCAGTTCTTC; cdr3_aa: CASSPSGGAYNEQFF
d_call: -; clone_size: -; j_call: TRBJ2-3; v_call: TRBV5-1; cdr3_nt: TGCGCCAGCAGCATACAGGCTGGGGGCACAGATACGCAGTATTTT; cdr3_aa: CASSIQAGGTDTQYF
d_call: -; clone_size: -; j_call: TRBJ1-4; v_call: TRBV11-3; cdr3_nt: TGTGCCAGCAGCCGAGGGTCGGAGGGAAAACTGTTTTTT; cdr3_aa: CASSRGSEGKLFF
d_call: TRBD2; clone_size: -; j_call: TRBJ2-3; v_call: TRBV7-6; cdr3_nt: TGTGCCAGCAGCCCGGGACTAGGGGAAGCAGATACGCAGTATTTT; cdr3_aa: CASSPGLGEADTQYF
d_call: -; clone_size: -; j_call: TRBJ2-5; v_call: TRBV28; cdr3_nt: TGTGCCAGCAGTTCTATGACTACCTTTAAAGAGACCCAGTACTTC; cdr3_aa: CASSSMTTFKETQYF
d_call: -; clone_size: -; j_call: TRBJ1-3; v_call: TRBV5-1; cdr3_nt: TGCGCCAGCAGCTTGGCCCCAGGATCCGGAAACACCATATATTTT; cdr3_aa: CASSLAPGSGNTIYF
d_call: TRBD2; clone_size: -; j_call: TRBJ2-1; v_call: TRBV6-1; cdr3_nt: TGTGCCAGCAGTGTAGCGGGAGGGCCCAATGAGCAGTTCTTC; cdr3_aa: CASSVAGGPNEQFF
d_call: TRBD2; clone_size: -; j_call: TRBJ2-3; v_call: TRBV7-7; cdr3_nt: TGTGCTAGCAGCCCCAGCGGGGCGAGACCAGATACGCAGTATTTT; cdr3_aa: CASSPSGARPDTQYF
d_call: TRBD2; clone_size: -; j_call: TRBJ2-1; v_call: TRBV28; cdr3_nt: TGTGCCAGCAGATACGGGACTAGCGGATACAATGAGCAGTTCTTC; cdr3_aa: CASRYGTSGYNEQFF
d_call: TRBD1; clone_size: -; j_call: TRBJ1-1; v_call: TRBV7-9; cdr3_nt: TGTGCCAGCAGACCAACAGGGGCCCAGGATGCTTTCTTT; cdr3_aa: CASRPTGAQDAFF
d_call: -; clone_size: -; j_call: TRBJ2-5; v_call: TRBV5-1; cdr3_nt: TGCGCCAGCAGCTTGGGAGGGAGTAGCCAAGAGACCCAGTACTTC; cdr3_aa: CASSLGGSSQETQYF
d_call: TRBD2; clone_size: -; j_call: TRBJ2-5; v_call: TRBV7-6; cdr3_nt: TGTGCCAGCAGCCGGAAGGGCCGGGGACTAGAACTAGAGACCCAGTACTTC; cdr3_aa: CASSRKGRGLELETQYF
d_call: TRBD1; clone_size: -; j_call: TRBJ1-2; v_call: TRBV9; cdr3_nt: TGTGCCAGCAGCGCTCGGGACAGGGCTAACTATGGCTACACCTTC; cdr3_aa: CASSARDRANYGYTF
d_call: TRBD1; clone_size: -; j_call: TRBJ1-4; v_call: TRBV3-1/TRBV3-2; cdr3_nt: TGTGCCAGCAGCACACAGGGGTTGGATGAAAAACTGTTTTTT; cdr3_aa: CASSTQGLDEKLFF
d_call: -; clone_size: -; j_call: TRBJ1-6; v_call: TRBV14; cdr3_nt: TGTGCCAGCAGCCAAGAGGAGCCCGGTACGGCCCTCCACTTT; cdr3_aa: CASSQEEPGTALHF
d_call: TRBD1; clone_size: -; j_call: TRBJ1-2; v_call: TRBV5-4; cdr3_nt: TGTGCCAGCAGCACCTACAGGGGGCTTATCTATGGCTACACCTTC; cdr3_aa: CASSTYRGLIYGYTF
d_call: TRBD1; clone_size: -; j_call: TRBJ2-7; v_call: TRBV6-1; cdr3_nt: TGTGCCAGCAGTGATGGGACAGCCTCTGGGAATGAGCAGTACTTC; cdr3_aa: CASSDGTASGNEQYF